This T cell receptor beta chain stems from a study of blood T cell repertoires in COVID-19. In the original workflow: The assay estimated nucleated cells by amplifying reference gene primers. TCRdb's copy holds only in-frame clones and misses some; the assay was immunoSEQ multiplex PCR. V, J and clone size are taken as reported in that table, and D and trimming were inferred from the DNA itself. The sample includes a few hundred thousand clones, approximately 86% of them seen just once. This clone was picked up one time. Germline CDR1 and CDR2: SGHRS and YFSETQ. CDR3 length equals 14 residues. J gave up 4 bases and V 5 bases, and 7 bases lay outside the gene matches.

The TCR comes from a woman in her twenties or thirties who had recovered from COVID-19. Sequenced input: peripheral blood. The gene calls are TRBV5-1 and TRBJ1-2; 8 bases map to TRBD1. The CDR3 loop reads CASSVDRVSYGYTF. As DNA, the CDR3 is TGCGCCAGCAGTGTGGACAGGGTTTCCTATGGCTACACCTTC.